The 8 T cell receptor beta chains reported below all come from one sample, sequenced in a study of shared clonotypes between healthy human individuals. Generated by immunoSEQ multiplex PCR, the TCRdb table keeps only in-frame clones and is missing some. The sample has about 2.4 million clones, approximately 93% seen once. The sequencing sample was made of naive CD4+ T cells from PBMCs. The sample's subset: CD45RA+ positively selected. These receptors all come from a man between 18 and 35 years old in good health. Some clones in this sample may be carry-over from other donors' samples.

The chain joins TRBV7-3 to TRBJ2-1; 7 positions match TRBD1. This CDR3 contains 15 residues. The germline CDR1 and CDR2 sequences are SGHTA and FQGTGA. Trimming at V came to 5 bases and at J to 10 bases, leaving 14 bases not matched to a gene. The CDR3 coding sequence is TGTGCCAGCAGCCTTGAGGGGGCGGACGAATGGGAGCAGTTCTTC. As protein: CASSLEGADEWEQFF.

About this clone itself: This sample includes further DNA sequences coding for the same CDR3. The rearrangement uses TRBV10-3 and TRBJ2-5, with 8 nucleotides matching TRBD1. Per germline, CDR1 ENHRY and CDR2 SYGVKD. V lost 10 bases, J lost 2 bases, and 6 bases stayed unmatched. This CDR3 is 13 amino acids long. The CDR3 protein is CATTGTGQETQYF. The CDR3 bases are TGTGCCACGACTGGGACAGGACAAGAGACCCAGTACTTC.

The chain employs TRBV7-2 and TRBJ2-2; unclear D gene. The V gene lost 7 bases and the J gene lost 7 bases, with 13 bases spanning the gap. CDR3 length: 13 residues. Germline V gene sequence: CDR1 SGHTA, CDR2 FQGNSA. This CDR3 is CASIPWSGGELFF. Written as DNA, the CDR3 is TGTGCCAGCATCCCTTGGTCTGGCGGGGAGCTGTTTTTT.

Points on this clone: This sample also contains other DNA sequences that code for the same CDR3. V usage is TRBV6-1 and J usage is TRBJ1-2, with D hard to call. This CDR3 has 12 residues. Germline lookup yields CDR1 MNHNS and CDR2 SASEGT. The V end lost 3 bases, the J end lost 4 bases, and 6 bases lay between the germline ends. The CDR3 region has the DNA TGTGCCAGCAGTGACCGGGGCTATGGCTACACCTTC. Protein product: CASSDRGYGYTF.

A word on this clone: This specimen includes other DNA sequences encoding the same CDR3. The chain combines TRBV11-3 with TRBJ2-3; D is ambiguous. The CDR3 spans 12 residues. The V gene's germline CDR1 is SGHNT and CDR2 YENEEA. Trimming cost V 0 bases and J 4 bases, with 2 bases left between them. The CDR3 loop is CASSLDSDTQYF. The DNA of the CDR3 is TGTGCCAGCAGCTTAGACTCAGATACGCAGTATTTT.

This clone was seen once. The chain uses TRBV7-9 and TRBJ1-3; possibly TRBD1 for D (5 bases). The CDR3 consists of 13 residues. Deletions cut 5 bases from V and 4 bases from J, with 9 bases between. Germline CDR1 and CDR2: SEHNR and FQNEAQ (reference sequence). The CDR3 here is CASSGTLGNTIYF. The CDR3 nucleotides read TGTGCCAGCAGCGGGACCCTAGGAAACACCATATATTTT. Variable domain in full (rest from reference TRBV7-9 and TRBJ1-3): DTGVSQNPRHKITKRGQNVTFRCDPISEHNRLYWYRQTLGQGPEFLTYFQNEAQLEKSRLLSDRFSAERPKGSFSTLEIQRTEQGDSAMYLCASSGTLGNTIYFGEGSWLTVV.

The chain employs TRBV9 and TRBJ2-7; D is perhaps TRBD1 (7 bases). Germline CDR1 and CDR2: SGDLS and YYNGEE. The CDR3 sequence is 20 residues long. The V end lost 4 bases, the J end lost 3 bases, and 32 bases lay between the germline ends. Here the CDR3 DNA reads TGTGCCAGCAGCTTATCGTCCGGGACAGCCGGGAGCGGAGTAGGCTACGAGCAGTACTTC. Translation gives CASSLSSGTAGSGVGYEQYF.

The chain is built from TRBV7-2 and TRBJ1-2; D not certain. The V end was cut by 0 bases, the J end by 2 bases, with 4 bases between. This CDR3 region has 13 residues. Looked up from germline, CDR1 is SGHTA and CDR2 is FQGNSA. CDR3 nucleotide sequence: TGTGCCAGCAGCTTAGCGCTCAACTATGGCTACACCTTC. This codes for CASSLALNYGYTF.